This T cell receptor (beta chain) was found in a study of identifying expanded T cells in peripheral blood. Assay: immunoSEQ multiplex PCR; the TCRdb copy retains only in-frame clones and omits some. Of about 52,000 clones in the sample, 82% were seen once. The germline V gene encodes CDR1 SGHRS and CDR2 YFSETQ. The CDR3 is made up of 14 amino acids. Losses at the gene ends were 4 bases for V and 3 bases for J; bases not matched to a gene: 6. Sequencing input: blood. This rearrangement joins TRBV5-1 to TRBJ2-7, with 8 bases identical to TRBD2. The origin of this receptor is a person aged 18 to 75 in good health. This CDR3 is CASSPSGGDYEQYF. DNA of the CDR3: TGCGCCAGCAGCCCTTCGGGGGGGGACTACGAGCAGTACTTC.